A single sample gave rise to the 21 T cell receptor beta chains below, sequenced in a study of a mutant IDH1 vaccine in newly diagnosed glioma. No antigen has been identified for these receptors. Time point reported: week 5, during vaccination. A single vaccine dose contained 300 ug of mutant IDH1 20-mer peptide, and topical imiquimod was used with it. Sequencing was performed with immunoSEQ multiplex PCR; in TCRdb, only in-frame clones are kept and a portion is missing. The data show fewer than 40,000 clones, more than 55% seen once. Material: PBMCs, obtained from a glioma patient whose treatment included an IDH1 peptide vaccine. These receptors originate from a woman under 30 with glioma.

The chain recombines TRBV30 with TRBJ2-3, with TRBD2 identical over 7 bases. Germline assignment: CDR1 GTSNPN and CDR2 SVGIG (reference sequence). The CDR3 runs to 15 residues. Trimming removed 0 bases from V and 3 bases from J; junction bases left unmatched: 6. CDR3 DNA: TGTGCCTGGAGTGTACGAGGCGGGGGAACAGATACGCAGTATTTT. Translation gives CAWSVRGGGTDTQYF.

The chain links TRBV5-1 to TRBJ1-4, with D tentatively TRBD1 (6 bases). Germline lookup yields CDR1 SGHRS and CDR2 YFSETQ. There are 13 residues in the CDR3. V lost 7 bases to trimming and J lost 3 bases, with 10 bases between them. In DNA, the CDR3 is TGCGCCAGCGCACAGGGTTCTAATGAAAAACTGTTTTTT. Encoded protein: CASAQGSNEKLFF.

The chain recombines TRBV28 with TRBJ2-3; maybe TRBD2 (5 bases). This CDR3 has 13 amino acids. Germline values: CDR1 MDHEN, CDR2 SYDVKM. The V gene lost 6 bases and the J gene lost 0 bases, with 7 bases spanning the gap. The CDR3 DNA follows: TGTGCCAGCAGACTAGGGAGCACAGATACGCAGTATTTT. It specifies CASRLGSTDTQYF. The full variable domain, in which reference TRBV28 and TRBJ2-3 provide the parts outside the CDR3, is DVKVTQSSRYLVKRTGEKVFLECVQDMDHENMFWYRQDPGLGLRLIYFSYDVKMKEKGDIPEGYSVSREKKERFSLILESASTNQTSMYLCASRLGSTDTQYFGPGTRLTVL.

The gene calls are TRBV28 and TRBJ1-4, with a tentative D call TRBD1 (6 bases). Trimming removed 6 bases at V and 8 bases at J, with 16 bases between. The CDR3 covers 14 residues. From germline, CDR1 is MDHEN and CDR2 SYDVKM. The CDR3 here is CASSYTGPREKLFF. The DNA for the CDR3 is TGTGCCAGCAGCTATACAGGGCCAAGGGAAAAACTGTTTTTT.

J is TRBJ1-4 and V is TRBV19; maybe TRBD1 (6 bases). This CDR3 has 12 amino acids. The germline V gene has CDR1 LNHDA and CDR2 SQIVND (reference sequence). V lost 5 bases, J lost 8 bases, and 9 bases lay in between. The CDR3 is CASSPGVEKLFF. The CDR3 DNA reads TGTGCCAGTAGTCCAGGGGTAGAAAAACTGTTTTTT.

Only a few counts were recorded for this clone. The rearrangement joins TRBV7-8 to TRBJ2-6; no definite D call. Germline V gene data show CDR1 as SGHVS and CDR2 as FQNEAQ. This CDR3 has 17 residues. V was cut by 7 bases and J by 1 base, with 17 bases left in between. CDR3 coding DNA: TGTGCCAGCAACCCGGCGCTCCGCGAATCTGGGGCCAACGTCCTGACTTTC. Protein: CASNPALRESGANVLTF.

The chain joins TRBV28 to TRBJ2-7, with D unresolved. The germline gives CDR1 MDHEN, CDR2 SYDVKM. This CDR3 region has 13 residues. Trimming removed 2 bases at V and 6 bases at J, with 11 bases between. CDR3 in amino acids: CASSLVSRTEQYF. The CDR3 DNA follows: TGTGCCAGCAGTTTAGTTTCTAGGACCGAGCAGTACTTC.

The rearrangement joins TRBV7-9 to TRBJ1-1, with unresolved D. Trimming stripped 4 bases from V and 6 bases from J, with 6 bases between. This CDR3 has 11 amino acids. Per the germline V gene, CDR1 is SEHNR and CDR2 is FQNEAQ (reference sequence). CDR3 sequence reads: CASSSAPEAFF. The CDR3 DNA is TGTGCCAGCAGCTCGGCCCCTGAAGCTTTCTTT. Supplemented by reference TRBV7-9 and TRBJ1-1, the full variable domain reads DTGVSQNPRHKITKRGQNVTFRCDPISEHNRLYWYRQTLGQGPEFLTYFQNEAQLEKSRLLSDRFSAERPKGSFSTLEIQRTEQGDSAMYLCASSSAPEAFFGQGTRLTVV.

This sequence joins TRBV10-3 and TRBJ2-3, with 8 nucleotides matching TRBD2. The length of the CDR3 is 14 residues. Germline lookup yields CDR1 ENHRY and CDR2 SYGVKD. J was trimmed by 2 bases and V by 4 bases; bases with no gene match: 2. The CDR3 here is CAISAGGFTDTQYF. CDR3 nucleotide sequence: TGTGCCATCAGTGCGGGGGGGTTCACAGATACGCAGTATTTT.

This chain links TRBV15 with TRBJ2-1, with 8 bases aligning to TRBD2. Germline V CDR1 and CDR2: LNHNV, YYDKDF (reference sequence). CDR3 length: 16 residues. After removal of 5 bases from V and 1 base from J, the junction contained 7 bases not matched to a gene. CDR3 sequence: CATSPERLASYNEQFF. The CDR3 DNA sequence: TGTGCCACCAGCCCGGAACGACTAGCGTCCTACAATGAGCAGTTCTTC.

The V gene is TRBV30, the J gene TRBJ1-6, with 11 bases that match TRBD1. The J segment lost 11 bases and the V segment lost 3 bases, leaving 15 bases of the junction unmatched. The CDR3 covers 17 residues. CDR1 and CDR2 (germline): GTSNPN, SVGIG (reference sequence). In DNA, the CDR3 is TGTGCCTGGAGCAGGACAGGGGGCTGGTCAGGTAGGCCACCCCTCCACTTT. The encoded protein is CAWSRTGGWSGRPPLHF.

The rearrangement joins TRBV20-1 to TRBJ2-3; D not resolved. The V gene's germline CDR1 is DFQATT and CDR2 SNEGSKA (reference sequence). This CDR3 spans 10 amino acids. Trimming left V 2 bases short and J 6 bases short, with 3 bases between. CDR3 residues: CSARQDTQYF. The DNA for the CDR3 is TGCAGTGCTAGACAGGATACGCAGTATTTT.

The rearrangement uses TRBV5-6 and TRBJ2-2; 10 bases match TRBD1. The CDR3 loop spans 17 amino acids. Looked up from germline, CDR1 is SGHDT and CDR2 is YYEEEE. Trimming at V came to 0 bases and at J to 5 bases, leaving 7 bases not matched to a gene. The CDR3 DNA follows: TGTGCCAGCAGCTTGGCCAGGGACAGGGGAGGGACCGGGGAGCTGTTTTTT. It translates to CASSLARDRGGTGELFF.

This chain links TRBV19 with TRBJ1-1; the match to TRBD1 covers 9 bases. This CDR3 region has 12 residues. With V trimmed by 6 bases and J by 9 bases, 5 bases remained unmatched. Germline loops: CDR1 LNHDA, CDR2 SQIVND (reference sequence). CDR3 region: CASRAGTGKAFF. As DNA, the CDR3 is TGTGCCAGTAGGGCCGGGACAGGGAAAGCTTTCTTT.

This clone was observed a few times. The gene calls are TRBV14 and TRBJ2-1; D is unresolved. In germline, CDR1 is SGHDN, CDR2 FVKESK. V lost 3 bases and J 5 bases, leaving 8 bases between the germline ends. CDR3 length equals 13 residues. The CDR3 DNA reads TGTGCCAGCAGCCACGGACGAGACAATGAGCAGTTCTTC. Residues: CASSHGRDNEQFF. The full variable domain, with the rest looked up from reference TRBV14 and TRBJ2-1, is EAGVTQFPSHSVIEKGQTVTLRCDPISGHDNLYWYRRVMGKEIKFLLHFVKESKQDESGMPNNRFLAERTGGTYSTLKVQPAELEDSGVYFCASSHGRDNEQFFGPGTRLTVL.

Concerning this clone: The same CDR3 can be traced to other DNA sequences in this sample. The chain has TRBV20-1 and TRBJ2-3; a possible D gene is TRBD2 (6 bases). CDR3 length equals 10 residues. Trimming shortened V by 6 bases and J by 5 bases, and 6 bases separated the two germline ends. Germline V CDR1 and CDR2: DFQATT, SNEGSKA (reference sequence). The chain's CDR3 is CSARGDTQYF. CDR3 sequence (DNA): TGCAGTGCGCGGGGAGATACGCAGTATTTT.

CDR3: CASSRTSTGTGELFF. In DNA form, the CDR3 reads TGTGCCAGCAGCCGGACTAGTACGGGCACCGGGGAGCTGTTTTTT. The chain links TRBV6-5 to TRBJ2-2, with 7 bases identical to TRBD2. Germline CDR1 is MNHEY and CDR2 is SVGAGI. After removal of 6 bases from V and 4 bases from J, the junction contained 8 bases not matched to a gene. The CDR3 is 15 amino acids.

This clone has only a few counts. The chain links TRBV7-9 to TRBJ1-1; tentatively, D is TRBD1 (5 bases). Trimming removed 5 bases from V and 1 base from J, with 11 bases in between. In germline, CDR1 is SEHNR, CDR2 FQNEAQ (reference sequence). The CDR3 runs to 14 residues. CDR3 amino acids: CASSRDGENTEAFF. The CDR3 DNA follows: TGTGCCAGCAGCCGGGACGGGGAGAACACTGAAGCTTTCTTT.

Details on this clone: The same CDR3 arises from other DNA sequences in this sample as well. The V and J genes are TRBV5-1 and TRBJ2-7; 9 nucleotides match TRBD1. V was clipped by 3 bases and J by 3 bases; unmatched bases: 7. CDR1 is SGHRS, CDR2 YFSETQ, per germline. The CDR3 covers 15 residues. CDR3 region: CASSSGGTGNYEQYF. The CDR3 DNA sequence: TGCGCCAGCAGCTCAGGGGGGACAGGGAACTACGAGCAGTACTTC.

The chain uses TRBV7-6 and TRBJ2-7; D tentatively fits TRBD1 or TRBD2 (6 bases each). Germline-derived CDR1 and CDR2 are SGHVS and FNYEAQ. Trimming shortened V by 2 bases and J by 5 bases, and 10 bases separated the two germline ends. CDR3 size: 13 residues. The CDR3 is CASSLIGGNEQYF. The DNA of the CDR3 is TGTGCCAGCAGCTTAATAGGGGGGAACGAGCAGTACTTC.

The chain is built from TRBV7-9 and TRBJ1-1; no reliable D call. Trimming left V 5 bases short and J 0 bases short, with 16 bases between. The germline CDR1 and CDR2 sequences are SEHNR and FQNEAQ (reference sequence). CDR3 length: 16 amino acids. The CDR3, as DNA: TGTGCCAGCAGCCCTCGGCAGCATACTATGAACACTGAAGCTTTCTTT. It codes for CASSPRQHTMNTEAFF.